Shown below are 10 T cell receptor beta chains from a single sample sequenced in a study of identical twins. TCRdb re-called the 5' RACE reads with MiXCR, one entry per CDR3 protein. The data show fewer than 500,000 distinct CDR3 sequences, roughly 24% seen once. This same sample was also taken into another study, of T cells expressing NK-cell markers.

Sequenced: CD4+ T cells sorted from blood. The receptor set was obtained from a woman aged 18-30 years in good health.

This clonotype came up a few times. The CDR3 loop is CASRGTGRINEQFF. The CDR3 coding sequence is TGTGCCAGCAGGGGGACAGGGAGGATTAATGAGCAGTTCTTC. The chain joins TRBV12-3 or TRBV12-4 to TRBJ2-1, with 9 bases fitting TRBD1. CDR3 length: 14 residues. V was pared by 6 bases and J by 7 bases, with 7 bases of the junction left unmatched.

This chain uses TRBV9 with TRBJ2-6, with D possibly TRBD1 on 5 matching bases. Between the trimmed V and J ends, which lost 6 bases and 0 bases, there was a span of 13 bases. The CDR3 totals 16 residues. CDR1 and CDR2 (germline): SGDLS, YYNGEE. CDR3 DNA: TGTGCCAGCACCCGACCAGGGAACTCTGGGGCCAACGTCCTGACTTTC. It specifies CASTRPGNSGANVLTF.

The V and J genes are TRBV6-1 and TRBJ2-4; D uncertain. V lost 2 bases and J 0 bases, leaving 5 bases between the germline ends. The germline CDR1 and CDR2 sequences are MNHNS and SASEGT. The CDR3 covers 14 residues. This chain's CDR3 is CASSEPIAKNIQYF. The CDR3 DNA follows: TGTGCCAGCAGTGAACCTATAGCCAAAAACATTCAGTACTTC.

V is TRBV6-1 and J is TRBJ2-7, with D tentatively TRBD2 (5 bases). Trimming left V 4 bases short and J 2 bases short, with 12 bases between. CDR1 and CDR2 (germline): MNHNS, SASEGT. The CDR3 is 14 residues long. The CDR3 loop reads CASSGVAHTYEQYF. CDR3 sequence (DNA): TGTGCCAGCAGTGGAGTAGCGCACACCTACGAGCAGTACTTC.

This chain connects TRBV29-1 to TRBJ2-5; no firm D call. Trimming pared 5 bases from V and 5 bases from J, leaving 9 bases between. Germline V gene sequence: CDR1 SQVTM, CDR2 ANQGSEA. The CDR3 extends over 11 amino acids. The DNA for the CDR3 is TGCAGCGTTCTGACCACGGAGACCCAGTACTTC. This sequence encodes CSVLTTETQYF.

This sequence joins TRBV6-2 or TRBV6-3 and TRBJ2-1; no firm D call. The CDR3 spans 15 residues. Trimming removed 1 base at V and 0 bases at J, with 7 bases between. Germline loops: CDR1 MNHEY, CDR2 SVGEGT. CDR3 DNA: TGTGCCAGCAGTTACTTCCAAAGCTCCTACAATGAGCAGTTCTTC. It codes for CASSYFQSSYNEQFF.

The chain employs TRBV7-2 and TRBJ2-1; 8 bases are shared with TRBD1. CDR1 is SGHTA, CDR2 FQGNSA, per germline. The CDR3 sequence is 13 residues long. The J segment lost 7 bases and the V segment lost 4 bases, leaving 3 bases of the junction unmatched. The CDR3 sequence: CASSYRTGNEQFF. The CDR3 DNA reads as TGTGCCAGCAGCTACAGGACAGGGAATGAGCAGTTCTTC.

The rearrangement joins TRBV7-2 to TRBJ2-5; 9 nucleotides match TRBD2. CDR1 is SGHTA, CDR2 FQGNSA, per germline. The CDR3 consists of 16 residues. The J segment lost 4 bases and the V segment lost 6 bases, leaving 12 bases of the junction unmatched. The CDR3 nucleotides read TGTGCCAGCAGTCCTCCGGGACTAGCCCTTAGAGAGACCCAGTACTTC. Encoded protein: CASSPPGLALRETQYF.

V is TRBV5-1 and J is TRBJ1-1; 11 bases line up with TRBD1. The junction had 8 bases not matched to a gene; V was cut back by 3 bases and J by 4 bases. This CDR3 spans 16 amino acids. Germline CDR1 SGHRS, CDR2 YFSETQ. The CDR3 coding sequence is TGCGCCAGCAGCTCGGGACAGGGGGAGCTGGGCACTGAAGCTTTCTTT. It specifies CASSSGQGELGTEAFF.

The gene calls are TRBV5-1 and TRBJ1-2; 9 nucleotides match TRBD1. The CDR3 has 14 residues. With 3 bases clipped from V and 7 bases from J, the junction kept 7 bases outside the gene matches. Germline CDR1 is SGHRS and CDR2 is YFSETQ. The CDR3 spells CASSSSGQGTGYTF. The CDR3 coding sequence is TGCGCCAGCAGCTCCTCTGGACAGGGGACTGGCTACACCTTC.